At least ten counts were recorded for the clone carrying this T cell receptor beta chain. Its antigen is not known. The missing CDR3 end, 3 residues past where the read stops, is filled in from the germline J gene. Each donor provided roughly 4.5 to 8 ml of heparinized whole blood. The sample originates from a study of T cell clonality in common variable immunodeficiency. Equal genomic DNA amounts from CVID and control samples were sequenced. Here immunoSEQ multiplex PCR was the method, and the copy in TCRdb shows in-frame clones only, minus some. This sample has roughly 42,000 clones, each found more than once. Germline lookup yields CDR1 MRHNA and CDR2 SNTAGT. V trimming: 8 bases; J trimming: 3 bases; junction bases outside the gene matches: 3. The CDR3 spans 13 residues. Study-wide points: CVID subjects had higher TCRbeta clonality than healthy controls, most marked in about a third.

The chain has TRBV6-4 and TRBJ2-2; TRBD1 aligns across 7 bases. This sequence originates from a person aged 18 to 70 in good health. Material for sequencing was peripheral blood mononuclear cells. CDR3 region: CASADRDTGELFF. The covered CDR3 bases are TGTGCCAGCGCTGACAGGGACACCGGGGAG.